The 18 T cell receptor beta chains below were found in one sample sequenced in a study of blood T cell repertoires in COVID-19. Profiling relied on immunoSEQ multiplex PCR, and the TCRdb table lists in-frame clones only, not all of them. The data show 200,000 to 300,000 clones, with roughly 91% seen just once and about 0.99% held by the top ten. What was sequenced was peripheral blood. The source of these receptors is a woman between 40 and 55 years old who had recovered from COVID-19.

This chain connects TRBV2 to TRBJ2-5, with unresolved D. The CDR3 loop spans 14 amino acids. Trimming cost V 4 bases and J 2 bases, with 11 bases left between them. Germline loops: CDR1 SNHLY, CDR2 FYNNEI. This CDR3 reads CASSGFSWQETQYF. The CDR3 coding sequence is TGTGCCAGCAGTGGGTTTAGCTGGCAAGAGACCCAGTACTTC.

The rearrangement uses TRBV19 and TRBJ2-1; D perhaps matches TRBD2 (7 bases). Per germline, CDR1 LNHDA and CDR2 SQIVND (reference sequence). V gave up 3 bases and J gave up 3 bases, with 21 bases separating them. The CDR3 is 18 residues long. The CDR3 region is CASSMRGGGVALYNEQFF. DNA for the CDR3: TGTGCCAGTAGTATGAGGGGGGGAGGGGTCGCACTCTACAATGAGCAGTTCTTC. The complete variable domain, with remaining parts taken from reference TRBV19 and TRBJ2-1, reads DGGITQSPKYLFRKEGQNVTLSCEQNLNHDAMYWYRQDPGQGLRLIYYSQIVNDFQKGDIAEGYSVSREKKESFPLTVTSAQKNPTAFYLCASSMRGGGVALYNEQFFGPGTRLTVL.

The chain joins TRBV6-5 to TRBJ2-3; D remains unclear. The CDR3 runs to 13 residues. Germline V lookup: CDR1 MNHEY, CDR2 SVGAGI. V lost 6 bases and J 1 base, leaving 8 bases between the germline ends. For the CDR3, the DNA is TGTGCCAGCAGACCCTCGGGCACAGATACGCAGTATTTT. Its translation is CASRPSGTDTQYF.

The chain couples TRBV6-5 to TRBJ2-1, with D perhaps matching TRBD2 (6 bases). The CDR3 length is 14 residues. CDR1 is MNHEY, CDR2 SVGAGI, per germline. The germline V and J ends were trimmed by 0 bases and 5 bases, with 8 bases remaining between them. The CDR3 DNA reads TGTGCCAGCAGTTACTCAACTAGCAACAATGAGCAGTTCTTC. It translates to CASSYSTSNNEQFF.

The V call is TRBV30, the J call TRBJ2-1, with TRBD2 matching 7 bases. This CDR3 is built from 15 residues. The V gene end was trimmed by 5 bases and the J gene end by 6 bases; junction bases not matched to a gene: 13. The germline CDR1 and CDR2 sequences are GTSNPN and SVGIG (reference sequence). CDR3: CAWRLDRGGGNEQFF. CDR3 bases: TGTGCCTGGCGCCTAGACCGTGGGGGGGGCAATGAGCAGTTCTTC. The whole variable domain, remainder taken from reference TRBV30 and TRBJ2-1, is SQTIHQWPATLVQPVGSPLSLECTVEGTSNPNLYWYRQAAGRGLQLLFYSVGIGQISSEVPQNLSASRPQDRQFILSSKKLLLSDSGFYLCAWRLDRGGGNEQFFGPGTRLTVL.

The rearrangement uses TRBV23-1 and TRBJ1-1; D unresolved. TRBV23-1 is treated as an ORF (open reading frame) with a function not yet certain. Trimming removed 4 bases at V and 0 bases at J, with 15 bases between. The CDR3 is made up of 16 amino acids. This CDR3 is CASSPPGCGMNTEAFF. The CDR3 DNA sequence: TGCGCCAGCAGTCCCCCCGGTTGCGGCATGAACACTGAAGCTTTCTTT.

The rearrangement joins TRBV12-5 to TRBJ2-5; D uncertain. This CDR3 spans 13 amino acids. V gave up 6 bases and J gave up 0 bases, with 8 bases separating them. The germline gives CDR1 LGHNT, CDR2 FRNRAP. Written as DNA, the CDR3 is TGTGCTAGTGGAGTGGGCTACCAAGAGACCCAGTACTTC. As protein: CASGVGYQETQYF.

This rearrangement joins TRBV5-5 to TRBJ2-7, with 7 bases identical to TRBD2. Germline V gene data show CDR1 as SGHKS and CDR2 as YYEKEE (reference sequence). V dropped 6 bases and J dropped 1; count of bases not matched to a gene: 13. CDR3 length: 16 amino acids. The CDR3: CASTHTPGGGSYEQYV. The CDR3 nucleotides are TGTGCCAGCACCCATACGCCGGGAGGAGGGTCCTACGAGCAGTACGTC.

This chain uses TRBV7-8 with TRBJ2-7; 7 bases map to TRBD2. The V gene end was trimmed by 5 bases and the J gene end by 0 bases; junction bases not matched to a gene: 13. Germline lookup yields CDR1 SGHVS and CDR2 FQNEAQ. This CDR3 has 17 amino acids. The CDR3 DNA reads TGTGCCAGCAGCCCCTATGGGGGGGTAGCGGCCTCCTACGAGCAGTACGTC. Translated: CASSPYGGVAASYEQYV.

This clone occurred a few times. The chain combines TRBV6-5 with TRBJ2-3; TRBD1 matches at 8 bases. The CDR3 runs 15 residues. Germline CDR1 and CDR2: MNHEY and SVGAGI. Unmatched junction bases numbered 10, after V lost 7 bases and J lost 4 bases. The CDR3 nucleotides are TGTGCCAGCACCCCACAGGGGGGCAGCCCAGATACGCAGTATTTT. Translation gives CASTPQGGSPDTQYF.

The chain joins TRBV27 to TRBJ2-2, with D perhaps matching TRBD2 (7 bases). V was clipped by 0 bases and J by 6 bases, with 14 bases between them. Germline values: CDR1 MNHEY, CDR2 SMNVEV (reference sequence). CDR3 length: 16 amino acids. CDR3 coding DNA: TGTGCCAGCAGTTTATCCCGGGGAGGGGGAGCCGGGGAGCTGTTTTTT. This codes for CASSLSRGGGAGELFF.

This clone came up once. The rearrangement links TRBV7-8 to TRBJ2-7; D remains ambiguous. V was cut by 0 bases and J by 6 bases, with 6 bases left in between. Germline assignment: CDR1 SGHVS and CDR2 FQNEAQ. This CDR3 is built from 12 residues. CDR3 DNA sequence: TGTGCCAGCAGCTTAGCTGGGCTCGAGCAGTACTTC. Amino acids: CASSLAGLEQYF.

The DNA for the CDR3 is TGCGCCAGCAGCCCCGGGACTAGCGGGAAGACAGATACGCAGTATTTT. It is translated as CASSPGTSGKTDTQYF. The V and J genes are TRBV5-1 and TRBJ2-3; TRBD2 agrees at 13 bases. Germline-derived CDR1 and CDR2 are SGHRS and YFSETQ. The CDR3 length is 16 residues. The J segment lost 3 bases and the V segment lost 4 bases, leaving 5 bases of the junction unmatched.

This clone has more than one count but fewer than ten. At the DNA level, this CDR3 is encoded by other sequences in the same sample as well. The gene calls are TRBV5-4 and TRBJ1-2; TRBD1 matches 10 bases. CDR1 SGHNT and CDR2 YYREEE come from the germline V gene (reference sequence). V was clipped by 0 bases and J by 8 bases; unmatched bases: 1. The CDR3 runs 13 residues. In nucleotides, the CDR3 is TGTGCCAGCAGCTTGGAGACAGGGGGCGGCTACACCTTC. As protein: CASSLETGGGYTF.

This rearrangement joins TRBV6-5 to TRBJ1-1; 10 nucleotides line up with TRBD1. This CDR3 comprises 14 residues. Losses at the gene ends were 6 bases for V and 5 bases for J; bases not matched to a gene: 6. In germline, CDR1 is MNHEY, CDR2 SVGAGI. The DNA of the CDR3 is TGTGCCAGCAGGCGGACAGGGGGGGATACTGAAGCTTTCTTT. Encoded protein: CASRRTGGDTEAFF.

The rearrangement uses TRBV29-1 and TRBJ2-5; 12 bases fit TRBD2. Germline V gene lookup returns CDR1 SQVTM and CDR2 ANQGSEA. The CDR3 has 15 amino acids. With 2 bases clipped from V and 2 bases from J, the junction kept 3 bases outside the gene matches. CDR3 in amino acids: CSVEPTSGRQETQYF. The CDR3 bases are TGCAGCGTTGAACCGACTAGCGGGAGACAAGAGACCCAGTACTTC.

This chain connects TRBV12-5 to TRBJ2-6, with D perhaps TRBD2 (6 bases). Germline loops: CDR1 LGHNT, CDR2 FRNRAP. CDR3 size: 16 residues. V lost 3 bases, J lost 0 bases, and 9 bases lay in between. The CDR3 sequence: CASGFGRHSGANVLTF. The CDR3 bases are TGTGCTAGTGGTTTTGGGAGGCACTCTGGGGCCAACGTCCTGACTTTC.

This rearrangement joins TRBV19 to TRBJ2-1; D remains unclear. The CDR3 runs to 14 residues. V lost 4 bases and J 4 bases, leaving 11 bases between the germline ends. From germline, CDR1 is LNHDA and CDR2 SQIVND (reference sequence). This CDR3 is CASSRGYPYNEQFF. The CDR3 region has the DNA TGTGCCAGTAGTAGAGGCTACCCATACAATGAGCAGTTCTTC.